This T cell receptor (beta chain) derives from a study of early T cells in non-severe SARS-CoV-2 infection. Study as a whole: Chains from this unsorted whole-blood bulk RNA could not be paired. Study findings and constraints: Matches to VDJdb favored anti-spike CD8 responses and missed private and CD4 specificities.

The length of the CDR3 is 15 residues. The trim removed 5 bases at V and 0 bases at J, leaving 6 bases unmatched. Researchers attached unique molecular identifiers to individual cDNA molecules. One entry per CDR3 protein results from TCRdb running MiXCR on the 5' RACE reads. The sample carries roughly 86,000 distinct CDR3 sequences, 14% to 15% recorded once. This clonotype has more than one count but fewer than ten. Antigen specificity is unknown. V gene TRBV12-3 or TRBV12-4 combines with J gene TRBJ1-1; 7 bases fit TRBD1. The clonotype comes from an adult who was a healthcare worker with PCR-confirmed SARS-CoV-2 infection or an uninfected control (not recorded which). The sequenced material came from whole blood. The CDR3 here is CASSVEQGMNTEAFF. The CDR3 DNA sequence: TGTGCCAGCAGTGTTGAACAGGGGATGAACACTGAAGCTTTCTTT.